This T cell receptor beta chain was sequenced in a study of T cell responses to AZD1222 COVID-19 vaccine. On this clone: Its matching antigen is unknown.

Measured with immunoSEQ multiplex PCR; TCRdb has only the in-frame clones, and not every one. The sample shows around 130,000 clones, about 94% of them seen only once. Study observations and caveats: Only a handful of AZD1222 recipients, several in all, had baseline seropositivity. There were mostly white British donors and more females than males, and clonal diversity was possibly underestimated. Regions 160-218 and 743-854 held dominance among vaccine-associated CD4 TCRs, which spanned spike. An increase in Spike-specific TCR breadth and depth was observed after two AZD1222 doses.

The CDR3 length is 15 residues. V shed 1 base and J shed 8 bases, with 14 bases lying between them. The germline V gene has CDR1 MGHRA and CDR2 YSYEKL. The clonotype originates from an adult in good health. The source was peripheral blood, collected on day 0 of AZD1222 vaccination. The V and J genes are TRBV4-1 and TRBJ1-4; no firm D call. The CDR3 sequence is CASSQVALAGEKLFF. CDR3 nucleotide sequence: TGCGCCAGCAGCCAAGTGGCTCTAGCGGGAGAAAAACTGTTTTTT.